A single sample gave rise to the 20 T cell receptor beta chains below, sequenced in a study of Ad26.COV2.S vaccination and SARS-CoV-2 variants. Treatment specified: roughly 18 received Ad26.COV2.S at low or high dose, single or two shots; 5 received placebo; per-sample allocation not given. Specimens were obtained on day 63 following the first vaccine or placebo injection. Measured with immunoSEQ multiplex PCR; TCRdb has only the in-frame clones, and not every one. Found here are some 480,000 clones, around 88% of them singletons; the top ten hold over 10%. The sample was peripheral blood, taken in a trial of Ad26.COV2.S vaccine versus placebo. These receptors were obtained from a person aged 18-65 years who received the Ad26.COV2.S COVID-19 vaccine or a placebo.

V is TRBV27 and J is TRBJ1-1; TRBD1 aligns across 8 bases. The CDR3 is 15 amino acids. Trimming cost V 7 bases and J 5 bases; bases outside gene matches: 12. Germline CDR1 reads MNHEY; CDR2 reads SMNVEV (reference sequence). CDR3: CASKGRGQVRTEAFF. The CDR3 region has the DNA TGTGCCAGCAAAGGCAGGGGGCAGGTGAGAACTGAAGCTTTCTTT.

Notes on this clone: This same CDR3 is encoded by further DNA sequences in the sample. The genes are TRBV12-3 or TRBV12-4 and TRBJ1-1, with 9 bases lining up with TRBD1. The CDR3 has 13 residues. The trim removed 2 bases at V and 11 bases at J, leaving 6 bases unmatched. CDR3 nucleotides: TGTGCCAGCAGTTTAAAGAGGACAGGGGAGGCTTTCTTT. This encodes CASSLKRTGEAFF.

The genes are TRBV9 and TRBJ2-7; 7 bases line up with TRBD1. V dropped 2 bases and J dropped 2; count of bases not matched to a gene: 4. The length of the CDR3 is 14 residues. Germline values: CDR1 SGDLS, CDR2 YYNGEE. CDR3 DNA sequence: TGTGCCAGCAGCGTGGGGGACAGCCCCTACGAGCAGTACTTC. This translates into CASSVGDSPYEQYF.

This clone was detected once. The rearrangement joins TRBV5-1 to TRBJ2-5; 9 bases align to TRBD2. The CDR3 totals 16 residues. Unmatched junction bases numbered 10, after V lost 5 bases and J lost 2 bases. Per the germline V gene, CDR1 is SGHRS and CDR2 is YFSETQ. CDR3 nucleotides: TGCGCCAGCAGGCACTTATGGCTAGCGGGGCAAGAGACCCAGTACTTC. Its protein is CASRHLWLAGQETQYF.

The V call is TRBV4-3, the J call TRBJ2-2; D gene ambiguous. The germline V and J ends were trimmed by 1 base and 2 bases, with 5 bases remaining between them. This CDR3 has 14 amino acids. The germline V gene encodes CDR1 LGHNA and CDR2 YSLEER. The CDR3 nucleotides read TGCGCCAGCAGCCAAGCAGCAAACACCGGGGAGCTGTTTTTT. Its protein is CASSQAANTGELFF.

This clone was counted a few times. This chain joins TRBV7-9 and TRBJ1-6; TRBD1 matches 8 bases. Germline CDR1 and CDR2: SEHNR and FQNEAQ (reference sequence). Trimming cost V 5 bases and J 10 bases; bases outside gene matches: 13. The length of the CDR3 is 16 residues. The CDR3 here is CASSPQGAPLGSPLHF. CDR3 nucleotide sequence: TGTGCCAGCAGCCCTCAGGGGGCGCCTCTGGGGTCACCCCTCCACTTT.

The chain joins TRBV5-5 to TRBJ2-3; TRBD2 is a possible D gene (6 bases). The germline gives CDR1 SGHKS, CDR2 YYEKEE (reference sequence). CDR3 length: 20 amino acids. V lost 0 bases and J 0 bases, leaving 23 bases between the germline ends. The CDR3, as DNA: TGTGCCAGCAGCTTGGTTCCTGAGGGGCCCTTTGCGGGGAGCACAGATACGCAGTATTTT. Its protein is CASSLVPEGPFAGSTDTQYF.

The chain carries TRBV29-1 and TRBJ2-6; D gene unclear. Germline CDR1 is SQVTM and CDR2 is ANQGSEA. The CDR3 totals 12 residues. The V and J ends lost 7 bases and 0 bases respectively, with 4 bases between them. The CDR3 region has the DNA TGCAGCGCGGACTCTGGGGCCAACGTCCTGACTTTC. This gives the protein CSADSGANVLTF.

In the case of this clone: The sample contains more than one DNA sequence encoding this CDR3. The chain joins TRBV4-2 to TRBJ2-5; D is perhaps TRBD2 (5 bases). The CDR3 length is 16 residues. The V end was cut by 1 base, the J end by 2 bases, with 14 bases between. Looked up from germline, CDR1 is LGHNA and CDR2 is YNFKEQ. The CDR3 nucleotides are TGTGCCAGCAGCCAAGTCTCGGGGTCGGGGCAAGAGACCCAGTACTTC. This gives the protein CASSQVSGSGQETQYF.

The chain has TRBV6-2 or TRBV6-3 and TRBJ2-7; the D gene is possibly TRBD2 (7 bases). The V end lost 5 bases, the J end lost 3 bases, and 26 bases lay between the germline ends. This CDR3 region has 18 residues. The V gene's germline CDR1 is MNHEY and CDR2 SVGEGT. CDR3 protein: CASSKGGAEATRFYEQYF. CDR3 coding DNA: TGTGCCAGCAGTAAGGGGGGGGCGGAGGCGACTCGATTCTACGAGCAGTACTTC.

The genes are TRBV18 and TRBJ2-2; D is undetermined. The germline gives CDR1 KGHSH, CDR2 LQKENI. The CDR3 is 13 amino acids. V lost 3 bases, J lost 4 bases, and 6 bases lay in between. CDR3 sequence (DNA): TGTGCCAGCTCACCTACAGTCACCGGGGAGCTGTTTTTT. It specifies CASSPTVTGELFF.

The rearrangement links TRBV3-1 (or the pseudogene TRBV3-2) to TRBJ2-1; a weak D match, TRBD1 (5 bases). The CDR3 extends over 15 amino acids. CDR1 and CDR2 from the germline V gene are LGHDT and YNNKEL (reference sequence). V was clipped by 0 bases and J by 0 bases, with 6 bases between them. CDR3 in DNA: TGTGCCAGCAGCCAAGAAGGGGCCTCCTACAATGAGCAGTTCTTC. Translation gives CASSQEGASYNEQFF.

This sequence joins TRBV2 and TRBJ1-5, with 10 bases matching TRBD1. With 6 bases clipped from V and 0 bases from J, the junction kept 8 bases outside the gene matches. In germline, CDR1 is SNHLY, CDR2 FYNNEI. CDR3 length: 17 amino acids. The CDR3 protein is CASSAPGQGYSNQPQHF. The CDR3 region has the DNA TGTGCCAGCAGCGCACCGGGACAGGGGTATAGCAATCAGCCCCAGCATTTT.

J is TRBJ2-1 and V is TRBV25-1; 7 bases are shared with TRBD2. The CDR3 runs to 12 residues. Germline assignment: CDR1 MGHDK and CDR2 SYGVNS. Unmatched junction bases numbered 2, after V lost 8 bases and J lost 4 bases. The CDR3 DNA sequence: TGTGCCAGCGGGGAGGGGTACAATGAGCAGTTCTTC. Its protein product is CASGEGYNEQFF.

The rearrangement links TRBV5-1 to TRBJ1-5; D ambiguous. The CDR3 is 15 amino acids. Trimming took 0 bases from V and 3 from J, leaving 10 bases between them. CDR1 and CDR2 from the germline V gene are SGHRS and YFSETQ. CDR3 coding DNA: TGCGCCAGCAGCTTGGCCGCGGGTGACAATCAGCCCCAGCATTTT. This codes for CASSLAAGDNQPQHF.

The CDR3 coding sequence is TGTGCCAGCAGTCTCCTAGCGGGAGGACCCAGTGAGCAGTTCTTC. Translating it yields CASSLLAGGPSEQFF. The chain couples TRBV6-6 to TRBJ2-1; 11 bases match TRBD2. Looked up from germline, CDR1 is MNHNY and CDR2 is SVGAGI (reference sequence). The V and J ends lost 5 bases and 9 bases, in that order; junction bases with no gene match: 9. This CDR3 spans 15 amino acids.

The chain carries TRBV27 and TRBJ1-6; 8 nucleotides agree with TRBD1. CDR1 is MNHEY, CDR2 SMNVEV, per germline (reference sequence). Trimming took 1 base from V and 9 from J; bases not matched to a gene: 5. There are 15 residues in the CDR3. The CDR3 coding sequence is TGTGCCAGCAGTTTATATCAGGGGGCGAGTTCACCCCTCCACTTT. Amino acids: CASSLYQGASSPLHF.

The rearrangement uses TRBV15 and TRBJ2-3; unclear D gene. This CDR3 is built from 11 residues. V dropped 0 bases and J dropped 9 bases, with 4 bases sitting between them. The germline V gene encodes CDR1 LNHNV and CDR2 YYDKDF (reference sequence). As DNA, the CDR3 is TGTGCCACCAGCAGAGAGAGGACGCAGTATTTT. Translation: CATSRERTQYF.

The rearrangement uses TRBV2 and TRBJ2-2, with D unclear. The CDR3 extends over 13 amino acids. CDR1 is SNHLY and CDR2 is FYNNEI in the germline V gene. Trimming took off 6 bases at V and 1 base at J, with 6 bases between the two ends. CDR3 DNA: TGTGCCAGCAGCCTTAAGAACACCGGGGAGCTGTTTTTT. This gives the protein CASSLKNTGELFF.

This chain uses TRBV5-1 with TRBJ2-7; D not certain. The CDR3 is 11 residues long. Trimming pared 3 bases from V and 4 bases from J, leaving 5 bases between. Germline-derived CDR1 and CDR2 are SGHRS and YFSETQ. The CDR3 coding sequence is TGCGCCAGCAGCTCTGAATACGAGCAGTACTTC. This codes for CASSSEYEQYF. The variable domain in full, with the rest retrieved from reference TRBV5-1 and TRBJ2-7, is KAGVTQTPRYLIKTRGQQVTLSCSPISGHRSVSWYQQTPGQGLQFLFEYFSETQRNKGNFPGRFSGRQFSNSRSEMNVSTLELGDSALYLCASSSEYEQYFGPGTRLTVT.